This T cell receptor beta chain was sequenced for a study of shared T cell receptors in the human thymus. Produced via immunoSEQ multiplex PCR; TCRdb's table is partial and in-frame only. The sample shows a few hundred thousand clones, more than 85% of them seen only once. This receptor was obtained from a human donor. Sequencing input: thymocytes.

The CDR3 nucleotides are TGCGCCAGCAGCCAGGAGGCAATGGTGGGGGGCAGCTCCTACGAGCAGTACTTC. Translation gives CASSQEAMVGGSSYEQYF. The chain carries TRBV4-1 and TRBJ2-7, with D perhaps given as TRBD1 or TRBD2 (6 bases each). The V gene's germline CDR1 is MGHRA and CDR2 YSYEKL. The germline V and J ends were trimmed by 3 bases and 0 bases, with 21 bases remaining between them. The CDR3 consists of 18 residues.